Listed below are T cell receptor beta chains from one sample, sequenced in a study of blood T cell repertoires in COVID-19. This table comes from immunoSEQ multiplex PCR, and its TCRdb copy is limited to in-frame clones, with some not included. The table shows 60,000 to 65,000 clones, with 75% to 90% occurring only once. The material sequenced was peripheral blood. These receptors all stem from a human donor with active COVID-19. The donor label of this sample is uncertain. CDR3s include the opening cysteine and the closing phenylalanine or tryptophan. A D gene is named only where the DNA matches it firmly. Rows give clone size only sometimes, using once, few, many, or a class for an expanded clone.

size	V	D	J	length	DNA	CDR3
once	TRBV5-5	TRBD1	TRBJ1-1	16	TGTGCCAGCAGTCAGATTCAGGGGGCCGGGAACACTGAAGCTTTCTTT	CASSQIQGAGNTEAFF
-	TRBV19	TRBD2	TRBJ2-5	15	TGTGCCAGTAGTATCCTAGCGGGGGGGCAAGAGACCCAGTACTTC	CASSILAGGQETQYF
-	TRBV7-2	-	TRBJ2-1	14	TGTGCCAGCAGCTTAGCGGGGGGGCTCAATGAGCAGTTCTTC	CASSLAGGLNEQFF
-	TRBV7-8	TRBD2	TRBJ2-3	14	TGTGCCAGCGGACTAGCGGGGGGGACAGATACGCAGTATTTT	CASGLAGGTDTQYF
few	TRBV18	-	TRBJ2-5	16	TGTGCCAGCTCACCAAAGTCGGCAGGGGTGTTGGAGACCCAGTACTTC	CASSPKSAGVLETQYF
-	TRBV7-2	TRBD1	TRBJ2-4	15	TGTGCCAGCAGCTCTAAAAAAAGGGGGCGCGACATTCAGTACTTC	CASSSKKRGRDIQYF
-	TRBV27	-	TRBJ1-1	15	TGTGCCAGCAGTTTAATGTCGGGAATGAACACTGAAGCTTTCTTT	CASSLMSGMNTEAFF
once	TRBV6-1	-	TRBJ2-3	18	TGTGCCAGCAGTGAAGGATTAAGAGCAGGGGGGTACACAGATACGCAGTATTTT	CASSEGLRAGGYTDTQYF
-	TRBV30	-	TRBJ1-3	16	TGTGCCTGGAGTAATTTACAGGGATGGCTCGGAAACACCATATATTTT	CAWSNLQGWLGNTIYF
-	TRBV5-1	TRBD1	TRBJ1-2	14	TGCGCCAGCAGCTTGGGACAGGGAGCCTATGGCTACACCTTC	CASSLGQGAYGYTF
-	TRBV28	-	TRBJ1-4	16	TGTGCCAGCAGTTTCAGGCAGGGGTCAACTAATGAAAAACTGTTTTTT	CASSFRQGSTNEKLFF
-	TRBV7-7	TRBD2	TRBJ2-5	16	TGTGCCAGCAGCTTATTAGGACTAGCGGGAGAAGAGACCCAGTACTTC	CASSLLGLAGEETQYF
once	TRBV27	-	TRBJ2-7	14	TGTGCCAGCAGCACTGGACTCAGCTCCTACGAGCAGTACTTC	CASSTGLSSYEQYF
once	TRBV11-3	TRBD2	TRBJ2-1	16	TGTGCCAGCAGCTTAAAAGGGACTAGCCCCTACAATGAGCAGTTCTTC	CASSLKGTSPYNEQFF
-	TRBV6-2/TRBV6-3	TRBD1	TRBJ2-3	15	TGTGCCAGCAGTTACTGGGGACAGGGAACGGGTACGCAGTATTTT	CASSYWGQGTGTQYF
-	TRBV18	-	TRBJ1-1	13	TGTGCCAGCTCTCAGACAGGGAACACTGAAGCTTTCTTT	CASSQTGNTEAFF
-	TRBV19	-	TRBJ1-4	12	TGTGCCAGTAATTCTGCGGGTGAAAAACTGTTTTTT	CASNSAGEKLFF
-	TRBV5-1	-	TRBJ1-4	14	TGCGCCAGCAGCTTGACCGCGGGGAATGAAAAACTGTTTTTT	CASSLTAGNEKLFF
-	TRBV5-1	TRBD1	TRBJ2-3	16	TGCGCCAGCAGCTTGGGGACAGGGGGCAACACAGATACGCAGTATTTT	CASSLGTGGNTDTQYF
-	TRBV12-3/TRBV12-4	TRBD2	TRBJ2-3	13	TGTGCCAGCAGGTCCGGGACTAGCGGCTCGCAGTATTTT	CASRSGTSGSQYF
-	TRBV6-5	-	TRBJ2-5	12	TGTGCCAGCAGTAATCTCCAAGAGACCCAGTACTTC	CASSNLQETQYF
once	TRBV20-1	-	TRBJ2-5	14	TGCAGTGCTAGTGCGTCAGGGTGGATGGAGACCCAGTACTTC	CSASASGWMETQYF
once	TRBV28	-	TRBJ1-1	13	TGTGCCAGCATTGGAGGGCCTGCGTTGGGAGCTTTCTTT	CASIGGPALGAFF
-	TRBV2	TRBD1	TRBJ2-2	16	TGTGCCAGCAGTGAATTGGACAGGGTTGGCACCGGGGAGCTGTTTTTT	CASSELDRVGTGELFF
-	TRBV30	TRBD1	TRBJ1-2	14	TGTGCCTGGAGGGACAGGGGGCGCGTCTATGGCTACACCTTC	CAWRDRGRVYGYTF
-	TRBV4-3	-	TRBJ2-2	17	TGCGCCAGCAGCCAGTACACCGGGACTGGGAACACCGGGGAGCTGTTTTTT	CASSQYTGTGNTGELFF
-	TRBV10-3	TRBD1	TRBJ2-7	13	TGTGCCATCCTTGCGGGACAGGGTCGCGAGCAGTACTTC	CAILAGQGREQYF
-	TRBV15	-	TRBJ1-1	14	TGTGCCACCAGCAGAGTGCAGATGAACACTGAAGCTTTCTTT	CATSRVQMNTEAFF
-	TRBV6-5	TRBD1	TRBJ2-5	14	TGTGCCAGCAGTTCTACAGGGGACCAAGAGACCCAGTACTTC	CASSSTGDQETQYF
-	TRBV9	-	TRBJ2-3	12	TGTGCCAGCAGCGTCTCTCAAGAGACGCAGTATTTT	CASSVSQETQYF
-	TRBV7-2	-	TRBJ1-1	16	TGTGCCAGCAGCCAAGCAGGGCTCCTCATGAACACTGAAGCTTTCTTT	CASSQAGLLMNTEAFF